This T cell receptor beta chain was profiled in a study of blood T cell repertoires in COVID-19. This clone turned up a few times. The repertoire was sequenced with immunoSEQ multiplex PCR; TCRdb's copy has only in-frame clones and lacks some. The sample contains around 210,000 clones, around four fifths of which appear only once. The TCR sequence derives from a man aged 60 to 75 with COVID-19, enrolled during active disease. Source material: peripheral blood.

CDR3 residues: CASSYGNRGTDTQYF. The CDR3 nucleotides read TGTGCCAGCAGTTACGGTAACAGGGGCACAGATACGCAGTATTTT. The V gene is TRBV6-6, the J gene TRBJ2-3, with a possible D match to TRBD1 (6 bases). The germline V and J ends were trimmed by 2 bases and 1 base, with 10 bases remaining between them. Germline values: CDR1 MNHNY, CDR2 SVGAGI (reference sequence). The CDR3 runs 15 residues.